This T cell receptor (beta chain) came from a study of blood T cell repertoires in COVID-19. Study context: From the United States, Italy and Spain came samples of acute and convalescent COVID-19. From T cells, B-cell-depleted T cells, or PBMCs came the material, which was cDNA or gDNA.

Authors' processing steps: Reference gene primers were amplified, and this amplification served to estimate nucleated cell counts. Some clones are missing from TCRdb's copy, which holds only in-frame ones; the method was immunoSEQ multiplex PCR. V and J calls and clone size are given by that table; D and trimming were obtained from the DNA. The sample consists of a few hundred thousand clones, about four fifths of them appearing once. Germline CDR1 and CDR2: LNHDA and SQIVND (reference sequence). This CDR3 region has 19 residues. J was trimmed by 6 bases and V by 2 bases; bases with no gene match: 18.

The chain combines TRBV19 with TRBJ2-1, with 8 bases lining up with TRBD2. This TCR derives from a woman of 80 years or more with acute or convalescent COVID-19. The sample comprised peripheral blood. The CDR3 loop reads CASSISSPGRGALRNEQFF. The DNA for the CDR3 is TGTGCCAGTAGTATATCGTCTCCCGGGAGGGGTGCGTTGCGCAATGAGCAGTTCTTC.